One and the same sample provided the 19 T cell receptor beta chains below, sequenced in a study of shared clonotypes between healthy human individuals (dated by TCRdb to about 2020). CD8 naive samples were CD45RO-negative cells positively selected for CCR7, giving a CD45RA+CCR7+ population that excluded TemRA cells. Libraries were constructed by the immunoSEQ multiplex PCR assay. TCRdb limited this immuneACCESS table to in-frame rearrangements with V and J called. A share of clones is missing; checked studies link under half to unresolved V genes, and the rest is unexplained. The sample yields about 2 million clones; about 95% were counted once. The ten largest clones take up roughly 1% of the sample. Sequenced input: naive CD8+ T cells sorted from blood. The cell subset or site label corresponds to: CD45RA+CCR7+. These TCRs come from a man younger than 35 in good health.

The J gene is TRBJ1-3, the V gene TRBV5-1; D is uncertain. The CDR3 consists of 17 residues. Germline loops: CDR1 SGHRS, CDR2 YFSETQ. Trimming stripped 4 bases from V and 3 bases from J, with 20 bases between. CDR3 DNA: TGCGCCAGCAGCCCACTCACCTTGTCGGGTCTTGGAAACACCATATATTTT. Translation gives CASSPLTLSGLGNTIYF.

The CDR3 nucleotides are TGTGCCAGCAGTCCCTATCAGGGGACTAGCACAGATACGCAGTATTTT. It specifies CASSPYQGTSTDTQYF. V and J are TRBV27 and TRBJ2-3; D could derive from TRBD1 or TRBD2 (6 bases each). The V gene's germline CDR1 is MNHEY and CDR2 SMNVEV (reference sequence). V was pared by 5 bases and J by 0 bases, with 15 bases between. CDR3 length: 16 residues.

Concerning this clone itself: Distinct nucleotide sequences in the sample also encode this CDR3. The V and J genes are TRBV27 and TRBJ1-5; TRBD1 is a possible D gene (5 bases). The CDR3 spans 14 residues. Per the germline V gene, CDR1 is MNHEY and CDR2 is SMNVEV (reference sequence). The germline V and J ends were trimmed by 3 bases and 0 bases, with 6 bases remaining between them. CDR3 in amino acids: CASSFRDSNQPQHF. The CDR3 DNA reads as TGTGCCAGCAGTTTCAGGGATAGCAATCAGCCCCAGCATTTT.

Points on this clone: The same CDR3 is also encoded by other DNA sequences in this sample. The chain has TRBV27 and TRBJ2-7; 7 bases are a match to TRBD1. This CDR3 spans 13 amino acids. Germline CDR1 reads MNHEY; CDR2 reads SMNVEV (reference sequence). The trim removed 4 bases at V and 3 bases at J, leaving 3 bases unmatched. DNA of the CDR3: TGTGCCAGCAGTTCCCGGGACAGCTACGAGCAGTACTTC. It is translated as CASSSRDSYEQYF.

This chain joins TRBV4-1 and TRBJ1-6; 8 bases map to TRBD1. Trimming at V came to 0 bases and at J to 8 bases, leaving 12 bases not matched to a gene. Germline CDR1 MGHRA, CDR2 YSYEKL. The length of the CDR3 is 18 residues. The CDR3 coding sequence is TGCGCCAGCAGCCAAGACTATTCCCGGACAGGGAGACATTCACCCCTCCACTTT. Translated, it gives CASSQDYSRTGRHSPLHF.

This clone was counted a single time. The V gene is TRBV28, the J gene TRBJ1-3; TRBD1 agrees at 7 bases. This CDR3 has 19 residues. J was trimmed by 0 bases and V by 1 base; bases with no gene match: 12. CDR1 and CDR2 from the germline V gene are MDHEN and SYDVKM. CDR3 region: CASSLSGDSVRSSGNTIYF. Written as DNA, the CDR3 is TGTGCCAGCAGTTTATCAGGGGACAGCGTCCGGAGCTCTGGAAACACCATATATTTT.

V and J are TRBV25-1 and TRBJ2-7; 9 bases align to TRBD2. This CDR3 spans 14 amino acids. V lost 6 bases to trimming and J lost 2 bases; unmatched junction nucleotides: 5. The germline V gene encodes CDR1 MGHDK and CDR2 SYGVNS. The CDR3 region has the DNA TGTGCCAGCAGCAGTAGCGGGAGTACCTACGAGCAGTACTTC. This translates into CASSSSGSTYEQYF.

The chain has TRBV10-3 and TRBJ1-1; tentatively, D is TRBD1 (5 bases). Germline CDR1 and CDR2: ENHRY and SYGVKD. The CDR3 has 13 amino acids. Between the trimmed V and J ends, which lost 3 bases and 2 bases, there was a span of 7 bases. CDR3 DNA sequence: TGTGCCATCAGTGACGGGGACAACACTGAAGCTTTCTTT. It specifies CAISDGDNTEAFF.

V gene TRBV28 combines with J gene TRBJ2-3; 8 positions match TRBD1. Germline-derived CDR1 and CDR2 are MDHEN and SYDVKM. With 6 bases clipped from V and 8 bases from J, the junction kept 10 bases outside the gene matches. The CDR3 covers 14 residues. CDR3 residues: CASSLPGGDGTQYF. CDR3 coding DNA: TGTGCCAGCAGCTTACCAGGGGGCGATGGTACGCAGTATTTT.

V gene TRBV6-5 combines with J gene TRBJ2-1; no clear D. The V gene's germline CDR1 is MNHEY and CDR2 SVGAGI. Trimming cost V 3 bases and J 9 bases, with 15 bases left between them. The CDR3 is 14 residues long. CDR3 loop: CASSYVGPSGEQFF. The CDR3 coding sequence is TGTGCCAGCAGTTATGTTGGACCCTCCGGTGAGCAGTTCTTC.

Regarding this clone: This specimen includes other DNA sequences encoding the same CDR3. The V call is TRBV27, the J call TRBJ2-3; D might be TRBD2 (6 bases). Germline CDR1 is MNHEY and CDR2 is SMNVEV (reference sequence). CDR3 length: 14 residues. Trimming left V 5 bases short and J 3 bases short, with 12 bases between. CDR3 nucleotides: TGTGCCAGCAGTCCTCCGACTAGTACAGATACGCAGTATTTT. Translating it yields CASSPPTSTDTQYF.

The chain uses TRBV6-1 and TRBJ2-7; D not resolved. The CDR3 is 15 amino acids. Trimming stripped 6 bases from V and 1 base from J, with 16 bases between. In germline, CDR1 is MNHNS, CDR2 SASEGT. CDR3 in DNA: TGTGCCAGCAGAATGCCCCCACCTCAATCCTACGAGCAGTACTTC. Its translation is CASRMPPPQSYEQYF.

As concerns this clone: Other DNA sequences of this sample code for an identical CDR3. The gene calls are TRBV6-5 and TRBJ1-2; maybe TRBD1 (5 bases). This CDR3 is built from 13 residues. Germline V gene sequence: CDR1 MNHEY, CDR2 SVGAGI. The germline V and J ends were trimmed by 6 bases and 2 bases, with 10 bases remaining between them. The CDR3 region has the DNA TGTGCCAGCAGGAAAGACAGCAACTATGGCTACACCTTC. Amino acid sequence: CASRKDSNYGYTF.

This clone appeared a single time. The chain couples TRBV2 to TRBJ2-7; weak D call: TRBD2 (6 bases). Germline CDR1 is SNHLY and CDR2 is FYNNEI. The V and J ends lost 8 bases and 4 bases respectively, with 15 bases between them. The CDR3 loop spans 13 amino acids. The DNA of the CDR3 is TGTGCCAGCCTACCGGGACTGTCGTACGAGCAGTACTTC. Translated, it gives CASLPGLSYEQYF.

The rearrangement joins TRBV27 to TRBJ2-7, with 7 bases lining up with TRBD1. The V gene end was trimmed by 5 bases and the J gene end by 1 base; junction bases not matched to a gene: 5. This CDR3 comprises 14 residues. The germline V gene has CDR1 MNHEY and CDR2 SMNVEV (reference sequence). CDR3 nucleotide sequence: TGTGCCAGCAGTACAGACAGGGTGTCCTACGAGCAGTACTTC. It is translated as CASSTDRVSYEQYF.

The chain combines TRBV27 with TRBJ2-1; TRBD2 matches at 11 bases. This CDR3 region has 18 residues. Germline values: CDR1 MNHEY, CDR2 SMNVEV (reference sequence). V shed 2 bases, J shed 4 bases, and the junction held 10 bases outside the gene matches. The CDR3 reads CASSLGLKLAGVYNEQFF. CDR3 nucleotide sequence: TGTGCCAGCAGTTTAGGGTTAAAACTAGCGGGGGTTTACAATGAGCAGTTCTTC.

The chain is built from TRBV19 and TRBJ2-1, with unresolved D. The CDR3 length is 14 residues. Trimming removed 5 bases at V and 3 bases at J, with 11 bases between. The germline CDR1 and CDR2 sequences are LNHDA and SQIVND (reference sequence). The CDR3 loop is CASSPLVFYNEQFF. The DNA of the CDR3 is TGTGCCAGTAGTCCGCTAGTTTTCTACAATGAGCAGTTCTTC.

The chain links TRBV7-2 to TRBJ1-5, with 10 positions matching TRBD1. CDR1 is SGHTA, CDR2 FQGNSA, per germline. V lost 5 bases, J lost 5 bases, and 6 bases stayed unmatched. The CDR3 is 15 amino acids. The CDR3 DNA sequence: TGTGCCAGCAGCCTTCGACAGGGGGCGTATCAGCCCCAGCATTTT. Amino acid sequence: CASSLRQGAYQPQHF. Complete variable domain (other parts from reference TRBV7-2 and TRBJ1-5): GAGVSQSPSNKVTEKGKDVELRCDPISGHTALYWYRQSLGQGLEFLIYFQGNSAPDKSGLPSDRFSAERTGGSVSTLTIQRTQQEDSAVYLCASSLRQGAYQPQHFGDGTRLSIL.

This clone was observed a single time. The V gene is TRBV5-3, the J gene TRBJ2-1; 7 nucleotides align to TRBD2. TRBV5-3 is marked as an open reading frame, function uncertain. J gave up 4 bases and V 4 bases, and 14 bases lay outside the gene matches. The CDR3 loop spans 17 amino acids. The CDR3 DNA reads as TGTGCCAGAAGCCCCGGGGAGCCGGGGGGACTGTACAATGAGCAGTTCTTC. Translated: CARSPGEPGGLYNEQFF.